These 19 T cell receptor beta chains were sequenced from one sample in a study of human T cells and chemical hapten exposure. Regarding time point: patch test 1, 2 weeks after DPC sensitization. Treatment indicated: therapeutic diphenylcyclopropenone sensitization with weekly scalp DPC. TCRdb processed the RACE reads anew with MiXCR; each CDR3 protein has one entry. This table holds 150,000 to 200,000 distinct CDR3 sequences, about 15% found once. The source material was whole blood, sampled in connection with sensitization to the hapten diphenylcyclopropenone (DPC). These receptors were taken from a woman in her twenties or thirties with alopecia areata. Some clones in this sample may be carry-over from other donors' samples.

This clonotype was counted many times. This CDR3 is CASSPTAASGNTIYF. The CDR3 DNA reads as TGTGCCAGCAGCCCCACAGCTGCCTCTGGAAACACCATATATTTT. The V and J genes are TRBV3-1 and TRBJ1-3; no clear D. The CDR3 covers 15 residues. V was shortened by 4 bases and J by 0 bases, with 10 bases between the two germline ends. Looked up from germline, CDR1 is LGHDT and CDR2 is YNNKEL (reference sequence).

In this sample, this clonotype turned up many times. The chain links TRBV7-3 to TRBJ2-7; D unclear. Germline CDR1 reads SGHTA; CDR2 reads FQGTGA. The V end was cut by 2 bases, the J end by 0 bases, with 5 bases between. The CDR3 loop spans 13 amino acids. This CDR3 is CASSLGPSYEQYF. Written as DNA, the CDR3 is TGTGCCAGCAGCTTAGGCCCCTCCTACGAGCAGTACTTC.

This clonotype has just a few counts. The rearrangement uses TRBV5-1 and TRBJ1-1; D ambiguous. This CDR3 is 13 amino acids long. Trimming took 6 bases from V and 1 from J, leaving 10 bases between them. The germline CDR1 and CDR2 sequences are SGHRS and YFSETQ. The CDR3 coding sequence is TGCGCCAGCAAGATGGGTGAGAACACTGAAGCTTTCTTT. It yields the protein CASKMGENTEAFF.

This clonotype was recorded at least ten times. This sequence joins TRBV29-1 and TRBJ2-1, with D perhaps matching TRBD2 (5 bases). The CDR3 is 12 amino acids. V lost 4 bases to trimming and J lost 6 bases, with 10 bases between them. Per the germline V gene, CDR1 is SQVTM and CDR2 is ANQGSEA. CDR3 DNA sequence: TGCAGCGTTGGTGAGGGCACCAATGAGCAGTTCTTC. Encoded protein: CSVGEGTNEQFF.

A few counts support this clonotype. V and J are TRBV7-2 and TRBJ2-1, with D perhaps matching TRBD2 (6 bases). Trimming stripped 5 bases from V and 9 bases from J, with 20 bases between. The CDR3 is 15 residues long. Germline V gene lookup returns CDR1 SGHTA and CDR2 FQGNSA. The CDR3: CASSPRDLGGIEQFF. CDR3 DNA sequence: TGTGCCAGCAGCCCCCGGGACTTGGGTGGGATTGAGCAGTTCTTC.

This clonotype has only a few counts. The chain is built from TRBV3-1 and TRBJ1-2, with unresolved D. The CDR3 is 13 residues long. The germline CDR1 and CDR2 sequences are LGHDT and YNNKEL (reference sequence). V lost 2 bases to trimming and J lost 2 bases, with 6 bases between them. CDR3 amino acids: CASSQRGNYGYTF. The CDR3 DNA follows: TGTGCCAGCAGCCAACGGGGAAACTATGGCTACACCTTC. Variable domain in full (rest from reference TRBV3-1 and TRBJ1-2): DTAVSQTPKYLVTQMGNDKSIKCEQNLGHDTMYWYKQDSKKFLKIMFSYNNKELIINETVPNRFSPKSPDKAHLNLHINSLELGDSAVYFCASSQRGNYGYTFGSGTRLTVV.

The gene calls are TRBV18 and TRBJ1-1; D may be TRBD1 (6 bases). This CDR3 comprises 14 residues. Germline V gene data show CDR1 as KGHSH and CDR2 as LQKENI. Trimming took 6 bases from V and 7 from J, leaving 18 bases between them. CDR3 loop: CASSPLGGGDEAFF. The CDR3 coding sequence is TGTGCCAGCTCCCCTCTCGGGGGGGGCGATGAAGCTTTCTTT. Combining the CDR3 with reference TRBV18 and TRBJ1-1 gives the whole variable domain NAGVMQNPRHLVRRRGQEARLRCSPMKGHSHVYWYRQLPEEGLKFMVYLQKENIIDESGMPKERFSAEFPKEGPSILRIQQVVRGDSAAYFCASSPLGGGDEAFFGQGTRLTVV.

This clonotype appeared many times. The chain recombines TRBV2 with TRBJ2-1; D is ambiguous. There are 13 residues in the CDR3. Germline V gene lookup returns CDR1 SNHLY and CDR2 FYNNEI. Trimming stripped 3 bases from V and 3 bases from J, with 6 bases between. CDR3 loop: CASSEAGYNEQFF. The DNA of the CDR3 is TGTGCCAGCAGTGAGGCAGGCTACAATGAGCAGTTCTTC. The whole variable domain, remainder taken from reference TRBV2 and TRBJ2-1, is EPEVTQTPSHQVTQMGQEVILRCVPISNHLYFYWYRQILGQKVEFLVSFYNNEISEKSEIFDDQFSVERPDGSNFTLKIRSTKLEDSAMYFCASSEAGYNEQFFGPGTRLTVL.

This clonotype was counted between two and nine times. This chain joins TRBV11-3 and TRBJ2-1, with D perhaps being TRBD1 or TRBD2 (5 bases each). Germline V lookup: CDR1 SGHNT, CDR2 YENEEA. The V and J ends lost 5 bases and 9 bases respectively, with 23 bases between them. The CDR3 is 16 amino acids. CDR3 bases: TGTGCCAGCAGCCCGAGTCAAGGCTTTGCAGGGAGTGAGCAGTTCTTC. Encoded protein: CASSPSQGFAGSEQFF.

There are a few counts of this clonotype. The V and J genes are TRBV6-5 and TRBJ1-2, with a possible D match to TRBD1 (5 bases). V gave up 4 bases and J gave up 3 bases, with 12 bases separating them. Germline lookup yields CDR1 MNHEY and CDR2 SVGAGI. The CDR3 runs to 14 residues. The CDR3, as DNA: TGTGCCAGCAGTTTAAGGACAACAGACTATGGCTACACCTTC. Residues: CASSLRTTDYGYTF.

In this sample, this clonotype turned up many times. The V gene is TRBV20-1, the J gene TRBJ1-1, with 11 bases aligning to TRBD1. The V gene's germline CDR1 is DFQATT and CDR2 SNEGSKA (reference sequence). V dropped 2 bases and J dropped 5; count of bases not matched to a gene: 4. CDR3 length equals 14 residues. The CDR3 DNA reads TGCAGTGCTAGACGGGGACAGGGGGGGACTGAAGCTTTCTTT. It is translated as CSARRGQGGTEAFF.

This clonotype showed up many times. V usage is TRBV29-1 and J usage is TRBJ1-2; 7 bases are a match to TRBD1. This CDR3 has 11 amino acids. In germline, CDR1 is SQVTM, CDR2 ANQGSEA. The V and J ends lost 7 bases and 4 bases, in that order; junction bases with no gene match: 3. The CDR3 DNA is TGCAGCGCCGGGGACAGCTATGGCTACACCTTC. Translated: CSAGDSYGYTF.

This clonotype was detected only a few times. The chain is built from TRBV19 and TRBJ1-2, with TRBD1 as a possible D gene (5 bases). The CDR3 is 14 amino acids. V was clipped by 6 bases and J by 6 bases, with 17 bases between them. Germline assignment: CDR1 LNHDA and CDR2 SQIVND (reference sequence). The CDR3 loop reads CASRETGTSHGYTF. The CDR3 DNA reads as TGTGCCAGTAGGGAGACCGGGACTTCCCATGGCTACACCTTC.

The chain couples TRBV29-1 to TRBJ2-1, with 8 bases matching TRBD1. The CDR3 totals 12 residues. Germline CDR1 and CDR2: SQVTM and ANQGSEA. Trimming took 3 bases from V and 8 from J; bases not matched to a gene: 3. The CDR3 DNA is TGCAGCGTTGAGACAGGGGTCGATGAGCAGTTCTTC. It codes for CSVETGVDEQFF.

This clonotype appeared many times. The gene calls are TRBV7-9 and TRBJ2-2; D unclear. Between the trimmed V and J ends, which lost 4 bases and 9 bases, there was a span of 15 bases. Looked up from germline, CDR1 is SEHNR and CDR2 is FQNEAQ (reference sequence). The CDR3 runs 14 residues. The DNA of the CDR3 is TGTGCCAGCAGCTCCACTACCGGCGGCAGGGAGCTGTTTTTT. It codes for CASSSTTGGRELFF.

In its sample, this clonotype was seen once. The chain carries TRBV19 and TRBJ2-3; 9 nucleotides line up with TRBD2. CDR1 is LNHDA, CDR2 SQIVND, per germline (reference sequence). The V and J ends lost 6 bases and 1 base, in that order; junction bases with no gene match: 5. There are 15 residues in the CDR3. CDR3 sequence reads: CASSIQRGGTDTQYF. The CDR3 nucleotides read TGTGCCAGTAGCATTCAGCGGGGGGGCACAGATACGCAGTATTTT.

This clonotype has a handful of counts. The V gene is TRBV7-8, the J gene TRBJ1-5; maybe TRBD1 (6 bases). The CDR3 is 16 residues long. Trimming stripped 2 bases from V and 6 bases from J, with 17 bases between. CDR1 and CDR2 (germline): SGHVS, FQNEAQ. The CDR3 region has the DNA TGTGCCAGCAGCTTATATACAGGGCCTCGCAGTCAGCCCCAGCATTTT. It is translated as CASSLYTGPRSQPQHF.

The V and J genes are TRBV6-5 and TRBJ2-7, with D possibly being TRBD2 (6 bases). From germline, CDR1 is MNHEY and CDR2 SVGAGI. Trimming took 7 bases from V and 7 from J, leaving 11 bases between them. This CDR3 has 11 residues. In nucleotides, the CDR3 is TGTGCCAGCACCCAGGGAGGTGAGCAGTACTTC. This codes for CASTQGGEQYF.

The CDR3 region has the DNA TGTGCCAGCAGTTTATCTTATCGCAGGGCAGAAGCTTTCTTT. The encoded protein is CASSLSYRRAEAFF. The V call is TRBV27, the J call TRBJ1-1, with D tentatively TRBD1 (5 bases). Trimming stripped 0 bases from V and 8 bases from J, with 13 bases between. This CDR3 is built from 14 residues. Germline V gene sequence: CDR1 MNHEY, CDR2 SMNVEV (reference sequence).